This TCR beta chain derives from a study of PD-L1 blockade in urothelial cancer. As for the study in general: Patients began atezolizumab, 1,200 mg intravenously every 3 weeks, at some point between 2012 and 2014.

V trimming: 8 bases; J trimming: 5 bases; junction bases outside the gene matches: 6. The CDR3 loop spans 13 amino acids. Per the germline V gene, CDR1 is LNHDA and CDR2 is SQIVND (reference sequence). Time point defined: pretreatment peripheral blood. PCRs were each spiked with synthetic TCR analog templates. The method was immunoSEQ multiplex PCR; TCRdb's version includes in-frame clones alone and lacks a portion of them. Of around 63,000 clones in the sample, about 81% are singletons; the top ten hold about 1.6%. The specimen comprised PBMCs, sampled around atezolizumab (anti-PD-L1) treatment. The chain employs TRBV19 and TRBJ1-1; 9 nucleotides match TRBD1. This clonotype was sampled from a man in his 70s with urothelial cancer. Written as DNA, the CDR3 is TGTGCCAGTGAGACAGGGGGAGGGACTGAAGCTTTCTTT. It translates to CASETGGGTEAFF.